These 28 T cell receptor beta chains came from one sample sequenced in a study of CD8 T cells in ankylosing spondylitis. From the 5' RACE reads, TCRdb called clonotypes with MiXCR, one entry per CDR3 protein. This sample has roughly 130,000 distinct CDR3 sequences, with roughly 15% found just once. Sequencing was performed on blood, either unsorted or a sorted T cell fraction (not recorded which). These receptor sequences come from a female donor with ankylosing spondylitis or in good health (not recorded which).

This clonotype was seen only a few times. The J gene is TRBJ2-5, the V gene TRBV3-1, with 14 bases lining up with TRBD2. CDR1 and CDR2 (germline): LGHDT, YNNKEL (reference sequence). Losses at the gene ends were 6 bases for V and 7 bases for J; bases not matched to a gene: 7. This CDR3 contains 15 residues. The CDR3 DNA follows: TGTGCCAGCAGTCAAAAGGGACTAGCGGGGGCGACCCAGTACTTC. Its translation is CASSQKGLAGATQYF.

This clonotype was seen at least ten times. The chain combines TRBV5-1 with TRBJ2-7; 7 bases match TRBD1. The CDR3 totals 15 residues. The V and J ends lost 2 bases and 3 bases, in that order; junction bases with no gene match: 8. CDR1 and CDR2 from the germline V gene are SGHRS and YFSETQ. For the CDR3, the DNA is TGCGCCAGCAGCTTAACAGGGGCGAACGTCTACGAGCAGTACTTC. Its protein is CASSLTGANVYEQYF.

The genes are TRBV9 and TRBJ1-1; 7 bases are a match to TRBD1. With 4 bases clipped from V and 1 base from J, the junction kept 7 bases outside the gene matches. Per germline, CDR1 SGDLS and CDR2 YYNGEE. The CDR3 length is 15 residues. This CDR3 reads CASSRQGSANTEAFF. CDR3 coding DNA: TGTGCCAGCAGCAGACAGGGTTCGGCGAACACTGAAGCTTTCTTT.

On this clonotype itself: This may be a read error: a much more frequent sequence differs by one nucleotide. The V call is TRBV9, the J call TRBJ1-2, with a possible D match to TRBD1 (6 bases). Looked up from germline, CDR1 is SGDLS and CDR2 is YYNGEE. This CDR3 spans 12 amino acids. The DNA of the CDR3 is TGTGCCAACAGCTTTCAGGGGATAGGCTACACCTTC. Translated, it gives CANSFQGIGYTF.

The V gene is TRBV20-1, the J gene TRBJ2-1; D is uncertain. The CDR3 sequence is 14 residues long. V was shortened by 1 base and J by 3 bases, with 10 bases between the two germline ends. Germline V gene lookup returns CDR1 DFQATT and CDR2 SNEGSKA (reference sequence). DNA for the CDR3: TGCAGTGCTAGAGTTTTGACTGGCTACAATGAGCAGTTCTTC. Protein: CSARVLTGYNEQFF.

This clonotype was recorded many times. This CDR3 is CASSASGSQLDTQYF. The CDR3 DNA reads TGTGCCAGCAGTGCCAGCGGGAGTCAGCTAGATACGCAGTATTTT. J is TRBJ2-3 and V is TRBV2; 8 bases fit TRBD2. V trimming: 4 bases; J trimming: 5 bases; junction bases outside the gene matches: 8. Germline V lookup: CDR1 SNHLY, CDR2 FYNNEI. The CDR3 length is 15 residues. Filled out from reference TRBV2 and TRBJ2-3, the complete variable domain reads EPEVTQTPSHQVTQMGQEVILRCVPISNHLYFYWYRQILGQKVEFLVSFYNNEISEKSEIFDDQFSVERPDGSNFTLKIRSTKLEDSAMYFCASSASGSQLDTQYFGPGTRLTVL.

This clonotype has only a few counts. V and J are TRBV12-5 and TRBJ1-5; D possibly corresponds to TRBD1 (5 bases). Trimming removed 6 bases at V and 0 bases at J, with 18 bases between. CDR3 length: 17 amino acids. Germline values: CDR1 LGHNT, CDR2 FRNRAP. The CDR3 sequence: CASGPGEGKYSNQPQHF. Written as DNA, the CDR3 is TGTGCTAGTGGCCCGGGGGAGGGGAAATATAGCAATCAGCCCCAGCATTTT.

V usage is TRBV30 and J usage is TRBJ2-1, with 14 bases identical to TRBD2. CDR3 length: 15 amino acids. The J segment lost 7 bases and the V segment lost 4 bases, leaving 6 bases of the junction unmatched. Germline values: CDR1 GTSNPN, CDR2 SVGIG (reference sequence). The CDR3 DNA sequence: TGTGCCTGGACTTTCGGGACTAGCGGGAGTAATGAGCAGTTCTTC. Protein sequence: CAWTFGTSGSNEQFF.

This clonotype occurred many times. The chain is built from TRBV5-1 and TRBJ2-2; tentatively, D is TRBD1 (6 bases). This CDR3 has 15 residues. Trimming stripped 0 bases from V and 2 bases from J, with 8 bases between. Germline values: CDR1 SGHRS, CDR2 YFSETQ. In DNA form, the CDR3 reads TGCGCCAGCAGCTTGGGGACAGATAACACCGGGGAGCTGTTTTTT. It encodes CASSLGTDNTGELFF. Full variable domain (outside the CDR3, taken from reference TRBV5-1 and TRBJ2-2): KAGVTQTPRYLIKTRGQQVTLSCSPISGHRSVSWYQQTPGQGLQFLFEYFSETQRNKGNFPGRFSGRQFSNSRSEMNVSTLELGDSALYLCASSLGTDNTGELFFGEGSRLTVL.

This clonotype came up many times. In DNA, the CDR3 is TGCGCCAGCAGCTTTCCGCAGGGGGCAGATACGCAGTATTTT. This gives the protein CASSFPQGADTQYF. V is TRBV5-1 and J is TRBJ2-3; 7 nucleotides agree with TRBD1. This CDR3 contains 14 residues. In germline, CDR1 is SGHRS, CDR2 YFSETQ. V lost 2 bases to trimming and J lost 4 bases; unmatched junction nucleotides: 4.

J is TRBJ2-1 and V is TRBV28, with D unresolved. CDR1 and CDR2 (germline): MDHEN, SYDVKM. This CDR3 has 12 residues. Trimming removed 2 bases at V and 9 bases at J, with 8 bases between. The CDR3 here is CASSLLEFEQFF. In nucleotides, the CDR3 is TGTGCCAGCAGTTTACTAGAGTTTGAGCAGTTCTTC. Full variable domain (remainder filled in from reference TRBV28 and TRBJ2-1): DVKVTQSSRYLVKRTGEKVFLECVQDMDHENMFWYRQDPGLGLRLIYFSYDVKMKEKGDIPEGYSVSREKKERFSLILESASTNQTSMYLCASSLLEFEQFFGPGTRLTVL.

The table lists this clonotype with a few counts. The genes are TRBV5-1 and TRBJ2-2, with 8 nucleotides matching TRBD2. CDR3 size: 17 residues. V was clipped by 0 bases and J by 2 bases; unmatched bases: 6. CDR1 and CDR2 (germline): SGHRS, YFSETQ. The CDR3 DNA reads TGCGCCAGCAGCTTGGGATTTAGCGGGGCTAACACCGGGGAGCTGTTTTTT. Its translation: CASSLGFSGANTGELFF.

In this sample, this clonotype turned up a few times. V and J are TRBV20-1 and TRBJ1-6; no reliable D call. Germline CDR1 reads DFQATT; CDR2 reads SNEGSKA (reference sequence). CDR3 length: 14 residues. Trimming shortened V by 0 bases and J by 5 bases, and 8 bases separated the two germline ends. CDR3 in amino acids: CSARDVRNNSPLHF. CDR3 coding DNA: TGCAGTGCTAGAGATGTCCGGAATAATTCACCCCTCCACTTT.

This clonotype was observed a few times. V is TRBV20-1 and J is TRBJ2-1; D uncertain. CDR1 DFQATT and CDR2 SNEGSKA come from the germline V gene (reference sequence). V was shortened by 3 bases and J by 5 bases, with 8 bases between the two germline ends. CDR3 length: 12 residues. DNA for the CDR3: TGCAGTGCTAGCCGGAATAACAATGAGCAGTTCTTC. This encodes CSASRNNNEQFF.

The chain joins TRBV2 to TRBJ2-3, with 12 nucleotides matching TRBD2. The CDR3 consists of 17 residues. The V gene's germline CDR1 is SNHLY and CDR2 FYNNEI. V lost 4 bases and J lost 4; bases outside the gene matches: 9. The CDR3 DNA follows: TGTGCCAGCAGTGTCTCGACTAGCGGGAGCTCCCCAGATACGCAGTATTTT. Protein sequence: CASSVSTSGSSPDTQYF.

The table lists this clonotype with many counts. This chain links TRBV20-1 with TRBJ1-2; D possibly corresponds to TRBD1 (5 bases). The CDR3 has 13 amino acids. In germline, CDR1 is DFQATT, CDR2 SNEGSKA (reference sequence). V lost 6 bases and J 0 bases, leaving 11 bases between the germline ends. CDR3 sequence: CSAWDGANYGYTF. For the CDR3, the DNA is TGCAGTGCCTGGGACGGAGCTAACTATGGCTACACCTTC.

The chain uses TRBV10-3 and TRBJ1-1; possibly TRBD1 for D (6 bases). Germline CDR1 reads ENHRY; CDR2 reads SYGVKD. Deletions cut 4 bases from V and 0 bases from J, with 9 bases between. The CDR3 runs 14 residues. The chain's CDR3 is CAISADSLNTEAFF. The CDR3 region has the DNA TGTGCCATCAGTGCGGACAGTTTGAACACTGAAGCTTTCTTT.

This clonotype was counted only a few times. This chain joins TRBV28 and TRBJ2-3; D is perhaps TRBD1 (5 bases). V was trimmed by 2 bases and J by 1 base, leaving 10 bases between them. The CDR3 spans 15 residues. The germline V gene encodes CDR1 MDHEN and CDR2 SYDVKM. CDR3 in DNA: TGTGCCAGCAGTTTAGGTGGGGCCGGCACAGATACGCAGTATTTT. The encoded protein is CASSLGGAGTDTQYF. The whole variable domain, remainder taken from reference TRBV28 and TRBJ2-3, is DVKVTQSSRYLVKRTGEKVFLECVQDMDHENMFWYRQDPGLGLRLIYFSYDVKMKEKGDIPEGYSVSREKKERFSLILESASTNQTSMYLCASSLGGAGTDTQYFGPGTRLTVL.

This clonotype has only a few counts. The chain uses TRBV20-1 and TRBJ2-3, with 12 positions matching TRBD2. Per germline, CDR1 DFQATT and CDR2 SNEGSKA (reference sequence). Trimming took 8 bases from V and 0 from J; bases not matched to a gene: 15. The CDR3 is made up of 18 amino acids. The CDR3 spells CSPKMLAGGTLSTDTQYF. The CDR3 region has the DNA TGCAGTCCCAAGATGCTAGCGGGGGGGACTCTTAGCACAGATACGCAGTATTTT.

The V and J genes are TRBV6-5 and TRBJ1-1, with D hard to call. The CDR3 is 15 residues long. Trimming took 5 bases from V and 0 from J, leaving 13 bases between them. CDR1 is MNHEY and CDR2 is SVGAGI in the germline V gene. DNA for the CDR3: TGTGCCAGCAGTCCCGACGGTGGGTTGAACACTGAAGCTTTCTTT. Translation: CASSPDGGLNTEAFF.

Many counts were recorded for this clonotype. This chain uses TRBV20-1 with TRBJ2-7; D gene uncertain. The CDR3 runs 11 residues. With 3 bases removed from V and 7 bases from J, the gap between germline ends came to 10 bases. Germline V gene lookup returns CDR1 DFQATT and CDR2 SNEGSKA (reference sequence). CDR3 amino acids: CSASGLREQYF. As DNA, the CDR3 is TGCAGTGCTAGCGGGTTGAGGGAGCAGTACTTC.

V is TRBV7-8 and J is TRBJ2-3, with 9 bases fitting TRBD2. V was pared by 5 bases and J by 2 bases, with 8 bases of the junction left unmatched. The CDR3 length is 16 residues. Looked up from germline, CDR1 is SGHVS and CDR2 is FQNEAQ. This CDR3 reads CASSRSTSGLTDTQYF. In nucleotides, the CDR3 is TGTGCCAGCAGCCGTTCGACTAGCGGACTCACAGATACGCAGTATTTT.

This clonotype was observed a few times. V is TRBV20-1 and J is TRBJ2-2; D is perhaps TRBD1 or TRBD2 (6 bases each). Between the trimmed V and J ends, which lost 5 bases and 7 bases, there was a span of 20 bases. Germline values: CDR1 DFQATT, CDR2 SNEGSKA (reference sequence). This CDR3 is 15 amino acids long. The CDR3 reads CSAPKARGPVGELFF. CDR3 nucleotide sequence: TGCAGTGCTCCCAAAGCTCGGGGGCCGGTCGGGGAGCTGTTTTTT.

This clonotype was seen a handful of times. The V call is TRBV5-1, the J call TRBJ2-7; either TRBD1 or TRBD2 may fit D (5 bases each). CDR1 is SGHRS and CDR2 is YFSETQ in the germline V gene. This CDR3 is 16 amino acids long. V gave up 0 bases and J gave up 1 base, with 14 bases separating them. CDR3 DNA sequence: TGCGCCAGCAGCTTGGTCGCCGGGACCGCGTCCTACGAGCAGTACTTC. This encodes CASSLVAGTASYEQYF. The full variable domain, in which reference TRBV5-1 and TRBJ2-7 provide the parts outside the CDR3, is KAGVTQTPRYLIKTRGQQVTLSCSPISGHRSVSWYQQTPGQGLQFLFEYFSETQRNKGNFPGRFSGRQFSNSRSEMNVSTLELGDSALYLCASSLVAGTASYEQYFGPGTRLTVT.

This sequence joins TRBV10-1 and TRBJ2-5; D is uncertain. V lost 7 bases, J lost 6 bases, and 15 bases lay in between. The germline V gene has CDR1 WNHNN and CDR2 SYGVQD (reference sequence). The CDR3 loop spans 13 amino acids. As DNA, the CDR3 is TGCGCCAGCACCGTGTGGGCGGTGAAGACCCAGTACTTC. It codes for CASTVWAVKTQYF.

This clonotype has a handful of counts. The rearrangement links TRBV9 to TRBJ1-5, with a possible D match to TRBD1 (6 bases). Trimming shortened V by 4 bases and J by 2 bases, and 16 bases separated the two germline ends. The CDR3 loop spans 16 amino acids. Germline values: CDR1 SGDLS, CDR2 YYNGEE. CDR3: CASSRDGGVGNQPQHF. The CDR3 DNA follows: TGTGCCAGCAGCCGAGACGGGGGCGTAGGCAATCAGCCCCAGCATTTT.

This clonotype was counted many times. The rearrangement uses TRBV20-1 and TRBJ2-7; no reliable D call. Germline assignment: CDR1 DFQATT and CDR2 SNEGSKA (reference sequence). CDR3 length equals 10 residues. The germline V and J ends were trimmed by 7 bases and 5 bases, with 9 bases remaining between them. CDR3 in amino acids: CSGRRDEQYF. The CDR3, as DNA: TGCAGTGGGCGACGGGACGAGCAGTACTTC.

A single count supports this clonotype. This may stem from a read error, because a much larger clone lies one nucleotide away. V usage is TRBV11-2 and J usage is TRBJ2-3; D might be TRBD1 (6 bases). Germline V gives CDR1 SGHAT, CDR2 FQNNGV. Trimming removed 7 bases at V and 1 base at J, with 15 bases between. This CDR3 is built from 15 residues. CDR3 bases: TGTGCCAGCACCATCGGACAGACCGGCACAGATACGCAGTATTTT. Amino acids: CASTIGQTGTDTQYF.